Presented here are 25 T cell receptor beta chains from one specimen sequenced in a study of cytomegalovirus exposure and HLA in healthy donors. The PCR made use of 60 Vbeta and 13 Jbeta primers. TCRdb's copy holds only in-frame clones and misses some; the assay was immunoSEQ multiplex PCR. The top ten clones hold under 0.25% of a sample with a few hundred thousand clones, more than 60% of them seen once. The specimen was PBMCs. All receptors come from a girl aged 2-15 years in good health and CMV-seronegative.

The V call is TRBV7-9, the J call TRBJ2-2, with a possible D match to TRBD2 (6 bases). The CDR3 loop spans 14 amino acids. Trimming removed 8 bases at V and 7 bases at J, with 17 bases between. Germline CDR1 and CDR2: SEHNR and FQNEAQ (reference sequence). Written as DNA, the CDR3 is TGTGCCAGCGGATCTACCGCCGGGGGCGGGGAGCTGTTTTTT. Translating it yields CASGSTAGGGELFF. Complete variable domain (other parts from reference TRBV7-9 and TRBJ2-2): DTGVSQNPRHKITKRGQNVTFRCDPISEHNRLYWYRQTLGQGPEFLTYFQNEAQLEKSRLLSDRFSAERPKGSFSTLEIQRTEQGDSAMYLCASGSTAGGGELFFGEGSRLTVL.

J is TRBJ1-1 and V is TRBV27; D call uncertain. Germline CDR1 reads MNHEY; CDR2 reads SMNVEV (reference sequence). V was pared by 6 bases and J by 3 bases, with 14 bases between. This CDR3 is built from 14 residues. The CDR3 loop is CASSPRTGYTEAFF. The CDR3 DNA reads TGTGCCAGCAGCCCGCGGACGGGGTACACTGAAGCTTTCTTT.

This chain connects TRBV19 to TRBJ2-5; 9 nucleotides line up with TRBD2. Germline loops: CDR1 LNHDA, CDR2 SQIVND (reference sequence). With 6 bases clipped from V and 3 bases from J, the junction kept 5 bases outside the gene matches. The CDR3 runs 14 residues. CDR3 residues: CASSPGLAEETQYF. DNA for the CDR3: TGTGCCAGTAGCCCGGGACTAGCAGAAGAGACCCAGTACTTC. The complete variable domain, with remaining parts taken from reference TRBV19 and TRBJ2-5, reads DGGITQSPKYLFRKEGQNVTLSCEQNLNHDAMYWYRQDPGQGLRLIYYSQIVNDFQKGDIAEGYSVSREKKESFPLTVTSAQKNPTAFYLCASSPGLAEETQYFGPGTRLLVL.

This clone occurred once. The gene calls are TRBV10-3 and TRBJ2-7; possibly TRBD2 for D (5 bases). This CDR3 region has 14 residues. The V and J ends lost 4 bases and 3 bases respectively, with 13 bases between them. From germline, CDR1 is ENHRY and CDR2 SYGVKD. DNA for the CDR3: TGTGCCATCAGTGGACCCCGAGGAGGCTACGAGCAGTACTTC. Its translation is CAISGPRGGYEQYF.

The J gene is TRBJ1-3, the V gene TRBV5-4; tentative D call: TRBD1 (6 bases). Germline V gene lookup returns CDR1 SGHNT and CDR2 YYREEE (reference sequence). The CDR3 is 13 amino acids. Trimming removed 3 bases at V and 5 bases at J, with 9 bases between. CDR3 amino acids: CASSYRDRNTIYF. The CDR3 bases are TGTGCCAGCAGCTATAGGGACAGAAACACCATATATTTT. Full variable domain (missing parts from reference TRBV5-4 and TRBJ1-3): ETGVTQSPTHLIKTRGQQVTLRCSSQSGHNTVSWYQQALGQGPQFIFQYYREEENGRGNFPPRFSGLQFPNYSSELNVNALELDDSALYLCASSYRDRNTIYFGEGSWLTVV.

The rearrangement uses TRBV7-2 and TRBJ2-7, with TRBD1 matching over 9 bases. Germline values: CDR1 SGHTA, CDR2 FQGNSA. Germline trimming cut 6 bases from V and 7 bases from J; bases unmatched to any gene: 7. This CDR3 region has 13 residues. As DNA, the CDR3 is TGTGCCAGCAGAGAAACAGGGGGCAGAGAGCAGTACTTC. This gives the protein CASRETGGREQYF.

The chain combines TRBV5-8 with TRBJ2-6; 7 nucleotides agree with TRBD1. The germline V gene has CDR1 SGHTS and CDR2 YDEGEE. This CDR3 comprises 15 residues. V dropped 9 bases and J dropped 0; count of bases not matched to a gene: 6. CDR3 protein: CATGQSDSGANVLTF. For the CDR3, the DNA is TGTGCCACGGGACAGAGCGACTCTGGGGCCAACGTCCTGACTTTC.

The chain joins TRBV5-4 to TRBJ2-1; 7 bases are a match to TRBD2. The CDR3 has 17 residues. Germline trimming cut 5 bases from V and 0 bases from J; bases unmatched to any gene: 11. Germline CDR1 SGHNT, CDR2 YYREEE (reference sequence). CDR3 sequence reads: CASRPTLAESSYNEQFF. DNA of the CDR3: TGTGCCAGCAGACCGACTCTAGCGGAGAGCTCCTACAATGAGCAGTTCTTC.

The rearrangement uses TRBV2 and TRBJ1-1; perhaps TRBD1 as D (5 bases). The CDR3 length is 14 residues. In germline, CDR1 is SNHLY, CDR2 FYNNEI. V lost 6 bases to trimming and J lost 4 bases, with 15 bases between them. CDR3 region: CASRERVGGTEAFF. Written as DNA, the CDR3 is TGTGCCAGCAGGGAACGCGTGGGGGGCACTGAAGCTTTCTTT.

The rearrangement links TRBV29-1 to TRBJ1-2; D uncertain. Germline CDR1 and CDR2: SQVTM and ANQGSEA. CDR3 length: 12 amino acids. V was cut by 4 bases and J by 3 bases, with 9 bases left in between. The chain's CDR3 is CSVVGSDYGYTF. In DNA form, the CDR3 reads TGCAGCGTTGTCGGGTCTGACTATGGCTACACCTTC.

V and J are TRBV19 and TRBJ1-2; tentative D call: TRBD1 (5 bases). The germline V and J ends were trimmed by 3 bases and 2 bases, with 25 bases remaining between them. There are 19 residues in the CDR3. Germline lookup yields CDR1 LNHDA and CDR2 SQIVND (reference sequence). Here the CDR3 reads CASSISRSREKGGNYGYTF. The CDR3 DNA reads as TGTGCCAGTAGTATTTCTCGTTCCAGGGAAAAGGGAGGGAACTATGGCTACACCTTC.

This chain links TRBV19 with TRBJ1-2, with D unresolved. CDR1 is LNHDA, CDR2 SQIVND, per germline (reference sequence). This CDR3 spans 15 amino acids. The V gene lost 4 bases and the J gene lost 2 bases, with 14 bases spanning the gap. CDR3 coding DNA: TGTGCCAGTAGTAGCGGGAACGGGCTAAACTATGGCTACACCTTC. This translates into CASSSGNGLNYGYTF.

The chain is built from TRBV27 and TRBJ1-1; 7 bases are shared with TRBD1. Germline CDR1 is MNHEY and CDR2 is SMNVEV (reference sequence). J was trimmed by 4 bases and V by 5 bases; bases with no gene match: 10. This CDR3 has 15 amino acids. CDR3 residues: CASSPRTGGVTEAFF. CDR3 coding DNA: TGTGCCAGCAGTCCCCGGACAGGAGGGGTCACTGAAGCTTTCTTT.

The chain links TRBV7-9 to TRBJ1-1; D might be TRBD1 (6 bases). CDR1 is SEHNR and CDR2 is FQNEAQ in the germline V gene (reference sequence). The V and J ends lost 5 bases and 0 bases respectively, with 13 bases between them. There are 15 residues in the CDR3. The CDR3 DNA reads TGTGCCAGCAGCGCAGGACAGACCATGAACACTGAAGCTTTCTTT. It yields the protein CASSAGQTMNTEAFF.

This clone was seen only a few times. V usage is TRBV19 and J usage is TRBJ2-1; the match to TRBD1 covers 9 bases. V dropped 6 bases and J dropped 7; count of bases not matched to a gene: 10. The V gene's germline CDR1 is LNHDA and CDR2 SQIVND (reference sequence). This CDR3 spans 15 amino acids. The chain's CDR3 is CASRPDRGTPNEQFF. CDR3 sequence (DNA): TGTGCCAGTAGGCCGGACAGGGGAACACCTAATGAGCAGTTCTTC.

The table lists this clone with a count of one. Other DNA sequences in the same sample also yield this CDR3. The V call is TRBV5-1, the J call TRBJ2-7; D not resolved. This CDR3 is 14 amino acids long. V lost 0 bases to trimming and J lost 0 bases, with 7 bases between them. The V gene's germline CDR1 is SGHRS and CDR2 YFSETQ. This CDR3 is CASSLVLDSYEQYF. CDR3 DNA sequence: TGCGCCAGCAGCTTGGTCCTAGACTCCTACGAGCAGTACTTC.

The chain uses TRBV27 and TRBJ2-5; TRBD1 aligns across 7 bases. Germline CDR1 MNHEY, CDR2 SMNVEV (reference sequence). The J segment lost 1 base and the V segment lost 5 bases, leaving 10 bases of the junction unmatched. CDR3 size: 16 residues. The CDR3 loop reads CASSKVRDSFQETQYF. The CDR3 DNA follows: TGTGCCAGCAGTAAGGTCCGGGACAGCTTCCAAGAGACCCAGTACTTC.

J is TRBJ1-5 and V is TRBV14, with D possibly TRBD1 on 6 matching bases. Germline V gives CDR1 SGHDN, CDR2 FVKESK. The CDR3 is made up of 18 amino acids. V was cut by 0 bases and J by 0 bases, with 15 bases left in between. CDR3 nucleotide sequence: TGTGCCAGCAGCCAAGATAGTGGACAGCCGAATAGCAATCAGCCCCAGCATTTT. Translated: CASSQDSGQPNSNQPQHF.

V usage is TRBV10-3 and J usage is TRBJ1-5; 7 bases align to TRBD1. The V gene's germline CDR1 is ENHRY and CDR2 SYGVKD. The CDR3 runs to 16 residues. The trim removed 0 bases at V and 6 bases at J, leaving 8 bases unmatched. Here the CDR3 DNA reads TGTGCCATCAGTGAGTCTTGGTCAGGGGGAGGTCAGCCCCAGCATTTT. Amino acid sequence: CAISESWSGGGQPQHF.

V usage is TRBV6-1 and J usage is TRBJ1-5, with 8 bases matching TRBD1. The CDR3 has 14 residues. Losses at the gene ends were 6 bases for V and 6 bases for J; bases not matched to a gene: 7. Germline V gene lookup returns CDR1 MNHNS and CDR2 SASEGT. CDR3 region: CASSTGGYRQPQHF. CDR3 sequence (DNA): TGTGCCAGCAGCACAGGGGGTTATCGTCAGCCCCAGCATTTT.

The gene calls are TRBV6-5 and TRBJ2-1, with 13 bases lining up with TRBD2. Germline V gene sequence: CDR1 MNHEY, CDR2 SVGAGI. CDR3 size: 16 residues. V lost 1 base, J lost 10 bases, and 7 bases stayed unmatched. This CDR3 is CASSYWGLAGIKEQFF. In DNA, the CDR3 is TGTGCCAGCAGTTACTGGGGACTAGCGGGGATTAAGGAGCAGTTCTTC.

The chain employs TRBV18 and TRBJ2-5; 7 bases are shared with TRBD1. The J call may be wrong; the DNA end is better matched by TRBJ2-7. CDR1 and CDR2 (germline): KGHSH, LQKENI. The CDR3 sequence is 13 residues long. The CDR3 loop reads CASRPGQSYEQYF. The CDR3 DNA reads TGTGCCAGCCGACCGGGACAGAGCTACGAGCAGTACTTC.

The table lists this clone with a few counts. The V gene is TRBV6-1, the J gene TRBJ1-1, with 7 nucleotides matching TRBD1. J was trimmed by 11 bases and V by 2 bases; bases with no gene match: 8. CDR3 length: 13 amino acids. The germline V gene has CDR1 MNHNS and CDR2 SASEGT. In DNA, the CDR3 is TGTGCCAGCAGTGAATGGACAGGACGGCAGGCTTTCTTT. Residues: CASSEWTGRQAFF.

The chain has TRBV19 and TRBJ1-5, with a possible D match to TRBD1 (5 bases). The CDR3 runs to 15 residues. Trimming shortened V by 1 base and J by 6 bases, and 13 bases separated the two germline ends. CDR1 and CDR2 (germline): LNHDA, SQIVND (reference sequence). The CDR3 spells CASSIAPGGSQPQHF. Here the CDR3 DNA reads TGTGCCAGTAGTATAGCCCCGGGGGGGAGTCAGCCCCAGCATTTT.

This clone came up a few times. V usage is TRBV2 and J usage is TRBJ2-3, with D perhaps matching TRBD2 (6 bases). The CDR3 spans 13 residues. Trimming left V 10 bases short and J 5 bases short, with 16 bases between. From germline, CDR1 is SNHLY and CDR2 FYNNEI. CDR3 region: CATQDRRGDTQYF. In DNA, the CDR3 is TGTGCCACCCAGGATAGGAGGGGAGATACGCAGTATTTT.